This T cell receptor beta chain was recovered during a study of blood T cell repertoires in COVID-19. TCRdb keeps only in-frame clones here, not all; method: immunoSEQ multiplex PCR. The sample lists 250,000 to 400,000 clones; approximately 91% were seen once. Trimming pared 10 bases from V and 8 bases from J, leaving 18 bases between. In germline, CDR1 is SNHLY, CDR2 FYNNEI. The length of the CDR3 is 14 residues. The V call is TRBV2, the J call TRBJ1-6, with D maybe TRBD1 (5 bases). Specimen: PBMCs or T cells enriched from blood (not recorded which). The clonotype originates from a man in his 60s who had recovered from COVID-19. Here the CDR3 DNA reads TGTGCCAACCGGGGGGAGGGTCGTTATTCACCCCTCCACTTT. Translating gives CANRGEGRYSPLHF.